This TCR beta chain came from a study of blood T cell repertoires in COVID-19. Study-wide context: Donors in the United States, Italy and Spain gave samples during acute or convalescent COVID-19. In each case, the material was cDNA or gDNA derived from T cells, B-cell-depleted T cells, or PBMCs.

In the authors' methods: Nucleated cell number was recorded as an estimate derived from reference gene primer amplification. Assay used: immunoSEQ multiplex PCR; TCRdb lists only in-frame clones, some missing. V and J calls and clone size are as listed in that table; D and trimming were resolved from the DNA. The table shows over 110,000 clones, with around 80% occurring only once. The CDR3 runs 18 residues. V dropped 4 bases and J dropped 4; count of bases not matched to a gene: 15. Germline V CDR1 and CDR2: SQVTM, ANQGSEA. Sequencing was carried out using peripheral blood. This receptor was obtained from a man aged 60 to 69 with acute or convalescent COVID-19. V usage is TRBV29-1 and J usage is TRBJ2-2; 10 bases fit TRBD2. CDR3 sequence reads: CSVVGGVLAGAGTGELFF. CDR3 DNA sequence: TGCAGCGTTGTGGGGGGGGTTCTAGCGGGAGCGGGCACCGGGGAGCTGTTTTTT.